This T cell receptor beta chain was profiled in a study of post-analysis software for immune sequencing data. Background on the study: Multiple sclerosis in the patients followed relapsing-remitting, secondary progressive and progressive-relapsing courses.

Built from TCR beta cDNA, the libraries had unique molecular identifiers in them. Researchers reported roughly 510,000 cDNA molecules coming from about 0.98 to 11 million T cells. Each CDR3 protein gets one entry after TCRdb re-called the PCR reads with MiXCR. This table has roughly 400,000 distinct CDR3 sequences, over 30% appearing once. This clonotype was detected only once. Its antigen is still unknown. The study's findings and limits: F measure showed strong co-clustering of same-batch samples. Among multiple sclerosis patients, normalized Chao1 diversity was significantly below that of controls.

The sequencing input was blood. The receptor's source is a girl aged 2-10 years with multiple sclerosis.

CDR3 bases: TGTGCCAGCAGCCGGGACAGGGGTAACAATCAGCCCCAGCATTTT. Its protein product is CASSRDRGNNQPQHF. The chain links TRBV6-5 to TRBJ1-5; TRBD1 matches 10 bases. The V gene's germline CDR1 is MNHEY and CDR2 SVGAGI. The trim removed 6 bases at V and 3 bases at J, leaving 5 bases unmatched. The CDR3 is 15 amino acids.